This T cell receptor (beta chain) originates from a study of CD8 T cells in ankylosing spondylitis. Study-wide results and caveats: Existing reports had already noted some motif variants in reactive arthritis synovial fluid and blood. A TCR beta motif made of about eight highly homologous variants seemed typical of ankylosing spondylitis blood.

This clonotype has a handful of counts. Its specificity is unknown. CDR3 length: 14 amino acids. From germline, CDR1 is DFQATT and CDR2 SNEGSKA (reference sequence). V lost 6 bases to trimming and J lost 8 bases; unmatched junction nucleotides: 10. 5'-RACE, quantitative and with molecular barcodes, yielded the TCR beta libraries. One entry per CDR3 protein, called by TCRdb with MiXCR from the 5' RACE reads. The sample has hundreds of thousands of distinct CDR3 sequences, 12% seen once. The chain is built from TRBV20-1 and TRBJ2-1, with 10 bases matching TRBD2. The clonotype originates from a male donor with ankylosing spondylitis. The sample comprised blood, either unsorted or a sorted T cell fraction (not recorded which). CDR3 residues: CSAQAGGPTDEQFF. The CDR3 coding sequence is TGCAGTGCGCAAGCGGGAGGGCCGACCGATGAGCAGTTCTTC.